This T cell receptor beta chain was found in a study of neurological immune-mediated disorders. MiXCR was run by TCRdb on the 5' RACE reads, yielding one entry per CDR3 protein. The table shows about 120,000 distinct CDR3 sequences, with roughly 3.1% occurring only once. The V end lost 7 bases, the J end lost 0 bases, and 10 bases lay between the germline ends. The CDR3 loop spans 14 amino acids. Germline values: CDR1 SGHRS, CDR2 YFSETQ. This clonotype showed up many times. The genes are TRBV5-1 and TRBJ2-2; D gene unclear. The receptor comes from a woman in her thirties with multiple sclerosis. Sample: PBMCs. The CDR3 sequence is CASFSNPNTGELFF. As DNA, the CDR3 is TGCGCCAGCTTCTCGAACCCGAACACCGGGGAGCTGTTTTTT.